The 28 T cell receptor beta chains listed next were all sequenced from one sample in a study of shared clonotypes between healthy human individuals (dated by TCRdb to about 2020). Receptor amplification or capture employed the immunoSEQ multiplex PCR assay. The immuneACCESS repertoire file appears here via TCRdb, limited to in-frame rearrangements. These files lack a portion of the clones; in checked studies, under half of the deficit traces to unresolved V genes, and the cause of the others is not known. Recorded for this sample are roughly 1 million clones; about 70% of them occurred a single time. Nearly 1.5% of the sample is held by the ten biggest clonotypes. Sequences were obtained from memory CD4+ T cells sorted from blood. Reading the label with the study, this specimen's cell subset or site is: CD45RA-negative fraction. All receptors derive from a man aged 18 to 29 in good health.

This clone was seen only a few times. In the same sample, other DNA sequences code for this CDR3. The chain links TRBV5-4 to TRBJ1-2, with 10 bases that match TRBD1. The CDR3 consists of 14 residues. Germline V gene lookup returns CDR1 SGHNT and CDR2 YYREEE (reference sequence). V was pared by 5 bases and J by 4 bases, with 5 bases of the junction left unmatched. CDR3 bases: TGTGCCAGCAGGCCCGACAGGGGGCCCTATGGCTACACCTTC. It codes for CASRPDRGPYGYTF.

The chain is built from TRBV6-1 and TRBJ1-2, with 7 positions matching TRBD1. This CDR3 has 14 residues. Germline lookup yields CDR1 MNHNS and CDR2 SASEGT. With 6 bases clipped from V and 4 bases from J, the junction kept 8 bases outside the gene matches. The CDR3 DNA reads TGTGCCAGCAGCAAACAGGGGAAAGGCTATGGCTACACCTTC. Protein: CASSKQGKGYGYTF.

The chain combines TRBV9 with TRBJ2-3; D uncertain. The CDR3 loop spans 14 amino acids. Germline CDR1 and CDR2: SGDLS and YYNGEE. V lost 2 bases to trimming and J lost 0 bases, with 7 bases between them. CDR3 residues: CASSVFSSTDTQYF. DNA for the CDR3: TGTGCCAGCAGCGTCTTTTCTAGCACAGATACGCAGTATTTT.

There are a few counts of this clone. The V call is TRBV18, the J call TRBJ2-2; no clear D. V was cut by 2 bases and J by 13 bases, with 14 bases left in between. CDR1 is KGHSH and CDR2 is LQKENI in the germline V gene. CDR3 length equals 13 residues. As DNA, the CDR3 is TGTGCCAGCTCACCATCCGGACCCCAAGCGCTGTTTTTT. Its translation: CASSPSGPQALFF.

The chain joins TRBV7-9 to TRBJ2-7; no reliable D call. CDR3 size: 13 residues. CDR1 and CDR2 from the germline V gene are SEHNR and FQNEAQ (reference sequence). V gave up 3 bases and J gave up 3 bases, with 9 bases separating them. CDR3 DNA sequence: TGTGCCAGCAGCTTTTCGGGCGGCTACGAGCAGTACTTC. This encodes CASSFSGGYEQYF.

The genes are TRBV19 and TRBJ1-2; no reliable D call. V was trimmed by 7 bases and J by 1 base, leaving 7 bases between them. The germline CDR1 and CDR2 sequences are LNHDA and SQIVND (reference sequence). This CDR3 is 12 amino acids long. In nucleotides, the CDR3 is TGTGCCAGTAATGGGGTTAACTATGGCTACACCTTC. It encodes CASNGVNYGYTF. Filled out from reference TRBV19 and TRBJ1-2, the complete variable domain reads DGGITQSPKYLFRKEGQNVTLSCEQNLNHDAMYWYRQDPGQGLRLIYYSQIVNDFQKGDIAEGYSVSREKKESFPLTVTSAQKNPTAFYLCASNGVNYGYTFGSGTRLTVV.

Worth noting for this clone: This specimen includes other DNA sequences encoding the same CDR3. The chain couples TRBV27 to TRBJ2-1; 9 nucleotides match TRBD2. The CDR3 is made up of 14 amino acids. The ends lost 6 bases at V and 3 bases at J; junction bases unmatched: 3. Germline CDR1 MNHEY, CDR2 SMNVEV (reference sequence). CDR3 nucleotides: TGTGCCAGCAGCCCTAGCGGGGTCTACAATGAGCAGTTCTTC. Encoded protein: CASSPSGVYNEQFF.

The rearrangement joins TRBV5-5 to TRBJ2-7; D remains ambiguous. Trimming took 4 bases from V and 4 from J, leaving 15 bases between them. Germline loops: CDR1 SGHKS, CDR2 YYEKEE (reference sequence). The CDR3 consists of 14 residues. CDR3 bases: TGTGCCAGCAGCGAGAGACTCGGTGGGTACGAGCAGTACTTC. Translated, it gives CASSERLGGYEQYF.

This clone came up a few times. The V call is TRBV20-1, the J call TRBJ1-6; D remains unclear. The CDR3 totals 11 residues. V shed 6 bases and J shed 10 bases, with 10 bases lying between them. The germline CDR1 and CDR2 sequences are DFQATT and SNEGSKA (reference sequence). The CDR3 DNA reads as TGCAGTGCCGCAGTACCCTCACCCCTCCACTTT. Amino acids: CSAAVPSPLHF.

The rearrangement uses TRBV5-1 and TRBJ2-3; D gene unclear. Trimming took off 2 bases at V and 0 bases at J, with 10 bases between the two ends. CDR3 length: 15 residues. Germline loops: CDR1 SGHRS, CDR2 YFSETQ. CDR3 in amino acids: CASSFGPISTDTQYF. The CDR3 DNA is TGCGCCAGCAGCTTCGGACCGATTAGCACAGATACGCAGTATTTT.

The rearrangement links TRBV18 to TRBJ1-3, with unresolved D. The germline V and J ends were trimmed by 2 bases and 4 bases, with 12 bases remaining between them. Per the germline V gene, CDR1 is KGHSH and CDR2 is LQKENI. This CDR3 contains 15 residues. DNA of the CDR3: TGTGCCAGCTCACCATCGGAGGGTATGGGAAACACCATATATTTT. This codes for CASSPSEGMGNTIYF.

The J gene is TRBJ1-2, the V gene TRBV19; D is unresolved. V was cut by 6 bases and J by 0 bases, with 8 bases left in between. CDR1 and CDR2 from the germline V gene are LNHDA and SQIVND (reference sequence). This CDR3 has 13 amino acids. The CDR3, as DNA: TGTGCCAGTAGAGGCCGAGCTAACTATGGCTACACCTTC. Protein sequence: CASRGRANYGYTF.

The gene calls are TRBV5-1 and TRBJ2-3; weak D call: TRBD2 (6 bases). Germline V gene sequence: CDR1 SGHRS, CDR2 YFSETQ. V was pared by 7 bases and J by 3 bases, with 9 bases between. The CDR3 extends over 12 amino acids. CDR3 coding DNA: TGCGCCAGCGGCCGGGAGACAGATACGCAGTATTTT. The encoded protein is CASGRETDTQYF. Variable domain in full (rest from reference TRBV5-1 and TRBJ2-3): KAGVTQTPRYLIKTRGQQVTLSCSPISGHRSVSWYQQTPGQGLQFLFEYFSETQRNKGNFPGRFSGRQFSNSRSEMNVSTLELGDSALYLCASGRETDTQYFGPGTRLTVL.

This rearrangement joins TRBV1 to TRBJ2-3; no check of the table's D call, TRBD2, against the DNA was made. TRBV1 is annotated as a pseudogene. The CDR3 consists of 16 residues. CDR3 DNA sequence: TGCACCAGCAGCCCGCTGCGGGGAGACTTAACAGATACGCAGTATTTT. Translating it yields CTSSPLRGDLTDTQYF.

The V and J genes are TRBV14 and TRBJ1-2; no clear D gene. The CDR3 is made up of 15 amino acids. The V end lost 0 bases, the J end lost 1 base, and 9 bases lay between the germline ends. Germline V lookup: CDR1 SGHDN, CDR2 FVKESK. Here the CDR3 reads CASSQDDGYNYGYTF. In DNA, the CDR3 is TGTGCCAGCAGCCAAGATGACGGTTATAACTATGGCTACACCTTC.

V is TRBV6-5 and J is TRBJ1-2, with TRBD1 matching over 8 bases. From germline, CDR1 is MNHEY and CDR2 SVGAGI. Germline trimming cut 5 bases from V and 6 bases from J; bases unmatched to any gene: 5. The CDR3 runs 13 residues. The CDR3 loop reads CASSGQGSDGYTF. The CDR3 DNA reads TGTGCCAGCAGTGGACAGGGAAGTGATGGCTACACCTTC.

The rearrangement uses TRBV7-2 and TRBJ2-7; 7 bases are shared with TRBD2. V lost 5 bases, J lost 3 bases, and 4 bases stayed unmatched. Germline-derived CDR1 and CDR2 are SGHTA and FQGNSA. The CDR3 consists of 13 residues. The CDR3 reads CASSARTSYEQYF. CDR3 nucleotide sequence: TGTGCCAGCAGCGCCCGGACTAGCTACGAGCAGTACTTC.

This clone showed up just once. This chain connects TRBV30 to TRBJ1-2; 8 bases align to TRBD1. Looked up from germline, CDR1 is GTSNPN and CDR2 is SVGIG (reference sequence). The CDR3 runs to 14 residues. With V trimmed by 0 bases and J by 4 bases, 4 bases remained unmatched. The CDR3 nucleotides read TGTGCCTGGAGTGTAGCAGGGGGCTCCTATGGCTACACCTTC. Protein sequence: CAWSVAGGSYGYTF.

The gene calls are TRBV7-9 and TRBJ2-1, with D hard to call. There are 16 residues in the CDR3. Looked up from germline, CDR1 is SEHNR and CDR2 is FQNEAQ (reference sequence). Trimming cost V 3 bases and J 5 bases, with 17 bases left between them. The CDR3 DNA is TGTGCCAGCAGCTTGGATCCGAACCCGCTAAACAATGAGCAGTTCTTC. Protein product: CASSLDPNPLNNEQFF. The full variable domain, its missing parts supplied by reference TRBV7-9 and TRBJ2-1, is DTGVSQNPRHKITKRGQNVTFRCDPISEHNRLYWYRQTLGQGPEFLTYFQNEAQLEKSRLLSDRFSAERPKGSFSTLEIQRTEQGDSAMYLCASSLDPNPLNNEQFFGPGTRLTVL.

The sample holds a few counts of this clone. J is TRBJ2-6 and V is TRBV5-4; D remains unclear. There are 14 residues in the CDR3. Germline values: CDR1 SGHNT, CDR2 YYREEE (reference sequence). The germline V and J ends were trimmed by 9 bases and 4 bases, with 14 bases remaining between them. CDR3 amino acids: CAIVKGSGANVLTF. CDR3 nucleotides: TGTGCCATCGTTAAAGGGTCAGGGGCCAACGTCCTGACTTTC.

This clone was recorded a few times. This chain uses TRBV7-6 with TRBJ1-6, with TRBD1 matching over 7 bases. Germline V gene lookup returns CDR1 SGHVS and CDR2 FNYEAQ. V was clipped by 1 base and J by 7 bases; unmatched bases: 4. The CDR3 is made up of 15 amino acids. The CDR3 DNA is TGTGCCAGCAGCTTAGGAGGACAGGTGAATTCACCCCTCCACTTT. Encoded protein: CASSLGGQVNSPLHF.

This rearrangement joins TRBV5-4 to TRBJ2-3; D remains ambiguous. The CDR3 is made up of 14 amino acids. The germline V and J ends were trimmed by 2 bases and 5 bases, with 12 bases remaining between them. Germline CDR1 SGHNT, CDR2 YYREEE (reference sequence). CDR3 loop: CASSLSTGGDTQYF. The CDR3 DNA sequence: TGTGCCAGCAGCTTAAGTACTGGCGGAGATACGCAGTATTTT. The variable domain in full, with the rest retrieved from reference TRBV5-4 and TRBJ2-3, is ETGVTQSPTHLIKTRGQQVTLRCSSQSGHNTVSWYQQALGQGPQFIFQYYREEENGRGNFPPRFSGLQFPNYSSELNVNALELDDSALYLCASSLSTGGDTQYFGPGTRLTVL.

The rearrangement joins TRBV5-1 to TRBJ1-2; D unresolved. This CDR3 region has 15 residues. Germline loops: CDR1 SGHRS, CDR2 YFSETQ. V lost 4 bases, J lost 8 bases, and 21 bases lay in between. The chain's CDR3 is CASSAKLDSTGGYTF. The DNA of the CDR3 is TGCGCCAGCAGCGCTAAATTGGACTCCACTGGGGGCTACACCTTC. The variable domain in full, with the rest retrieved from reference TRBV5-1 and TRBJ1-2, is KAGVTQTPRYLIKTRGQQVTLSCSPISGHRSVSWYQQTPGQGLQFLFEYFSETQRNKGNFPGRFSGRQFSNSRSEMNVSTLELGDSALYLCASSAKLDSTGGYTFGSGTRLTVV.

This clone was seen a single time. The chain is built from TRBV15 and TRBJ2-1, with 12 bases identical to TRBD2. Germline V gene sequence: CDR1 LNHNV, CDR2 YYDKDF (reference sequence). V shed 3 bases and J 8 bases; nucleotides not matched to a gene: 5. This CDR3 contains 15 residues. The CDR3 nucleotides are TGTGCCACCAGCAGCGCTAGCGGGGGGGCTGATGAGCAGTTCTTC. It translates to CATSSASGGADEQFF.

The rearrangement links TRBV5-1 to TRBJ1-2; 7 positions agree with TRBD1. The CDR3 loop spans 14 amino acids. Per germline, CDR1 SGHRS and CDR2 YFSETQ. V lost 4 bases and J lost 5; bases outside the gene matches: 8. CDR3 sequence: CASSPEQGRYGYTF. DNA of the CDR3: TGCGCCAGCAGCCCCGAACAGGGGAGGTATGGCTACACCTTC.

This clone was detected a few times. The chain joins TRBV7-2 to TRBJ2-1; TRBD2 aligns across 9 bases. Germline loops: CDR1 SGHTA, CDR2 FQGNSA. The CDR3 runs 14 residues. The ends lost 7 bases at V and 7 bases at J; junction bases unmatched: 8. CDR3 sequence reads: CASNKPSGGNEQFF. CDR3 nucleotides: TGTGCCAGCAATAAACCCAGCGGGGGGAATGAGCAGTTCTTC.

The rearrangement links TRBV6-6 to TRBJ1-1; D perhaps matches TRBD1 (5 bases). The V gene's germline CDR1 is MNHNY and CDR2 SVGAGI (reference sequence). Trimming shortened V by 7 bases and J by 0 bases, and 12 bases separated the two germline ends. The CDR3 is 14 residues long. The CDR3 DNA is TGTGCCAGCAAGAAGACAGCCATGAACACTGAAGCTTTCTTT. Translated, it gives CASKKTAMNTEAFF.

The chain recombines TRBV6-1 with TRBJ1-5; 7 bases align to TRBD1. This CDR3 has 15 amino acids. V trimming: 4 bases; J trimming: 5 bases; junction bases outside the gene matches: 8. Germline assignment: CDR1 MNHNS and CDR2 SASEGT. The CDR3 reads CASSGGDSSHQPQHF. CDR3 DNA sequence: TGTGCCAGCAGTGGTGGGGACAGCTCCCATCAGCCCCAGCATTTT.